The 25 T cell receptor beta chains below come from one sample, sequenced in a study of blood T cell repertoires in COVID-19. The repertoire was sequenced with immunoSEQ multiplex PCR; TCRdb's copy has only in-frame clones and lacks some. Of 250,000 to 350,000 clones in the sample, around 87% were seen once. Sample: PBMCs or T cells enriched from blood (not recorded which). The receptor source for this set is a woman younger than 30 with acute COVID-19.

This chain links TRBV7-2 with TRBJ1-2; TRBD1 matches at 7 bases. The germline CDR1 and CDR2 sequences are SGHTA and FQGNSA. This CDR3 spans 15 amino acids. Germline trimming cut 1 base from V and 0 bases from J; bases unmatched to any gene: 2. The CDR3: CASSLGQGANYGYTF. The CDR3 bases are TGTGCCAGCAGCTTAGGACAGGGAGCTAACTATGGCTACACCTTC.

The chain carries TRBV5-5 and TRBJ1-1; D gene ambiguous. V lost 0 bases and J lost 2, with 8 bases in between. Germline loops: CDR1 SGHKS, CDR2 YYEKEE (reference sequence). This CDR3 is 14 amino acids long. CDR3 region: CASSLVQENTEAFF. In DNA, the CDR3 is TGTGCCAGCAGCTTGGTTCAGGAAAACACTGAAGCTTTCTTT.

V usage is TRBV11-2 and J usage is TRBJ2-7, with TRBD2 matching over 9 bases. The germline V gene encodes CDR1 SGHAT and CDR2 FQNNGV. V was pared by 3 bases and J by 0 bases, with 9 bases of the junction left unmatched. The CDR3 extends over 17 amino acids. CDR3 sequence (DNA): TGTGCCAGCAGCTTGCTAGCGGGACCCCAAAACTCCTACGAGCAGTACTTC. Protein product: CASSLLAGPQNSYEQYF.

The chain links TRBV11-1 to TRBJ1-3, with 7 positions matching TRBD1. The CDR3 totals 15 residues. The V segment lost 4 bases and the J segment 0 bases; nucleotides outside the gene matches: 3. The germline V gene has CDR1 SGHAT and CDR2 FQDESV (reference sequence). DNA for the CDR3: TGTGCCAGCAGCTGGGGACAGTTCTCTGGAAACACCATATATTTT. It codes for CASSWGQFSGNTIYF.

The genes are TRBV5-1 and TRBJ1-6; TRBD1 might be the D (6 bases). Germline assignment: CDR1 SGHRS and CDR2 YFSETQ. This CDR3 comprises 16 residues. V lost 4 bases, J lost 6 bases, and 17 bases lay in between. The CDR3 nucleotides are TGCGCCAGCAGCCGAATAGACAGGACCTTTAATTCACCCCTCCACTTT. Residues: CASSRIDRTFNSPLHF. Based on the CDR3 plus reference TRBV5-1 and TRBJ1-6, the full variable domain is KAGVTQTPRYLIKTRGQQVTLSCSPISGHRSVSWYQQTPGQGLQFLFEYFSETQRNKGNFPGRFSGRQFSNSRSEMNVSTLELGDSALYLCASSRIDRTFNSPLHFGNGTRLTVT.

V and J are TRBV28 and TRBJ1-2; D gene uncertain. Germline CDR1 MDHEN, CDR2 SYDVKM. Trimming stripped 8 bases from V and 3 bases from J, with 4 bases between. This CDR3 is built from 10 residues. The CDR3 protein is CASRDYGYTF. As DNA, the CDR3 is TGTGCCAGCCGGGACTATGGCTACACCTTC.

The rearrangement joins TRBV2 to TRBJ1-1; 9 positions match TRBD1. The CDR3 contains 13 residues. V was clipped by 5 bases and J by 6 bases; unmatched bases: 4. Germline values: CDR1 SNHLY, CDR2 FYNNEI. CDR3 sequence (DNA): TGTGCCAGCAGTCAACAGGGGGCCGCTGAAGCTTTCTTT. It is translated as CASSQQGAAEAFF.

The rearrangement links TRBV9 to TRBJ1-1; D perhaps matches TRBD1 (6 bases). This CDR3 spans 14 amino acids. Between the trimmed V and J ends, which lost 0 bases and 5 bases, there was a span of 11 bases. Germline CDR1 and CDR2: SGDLS and YYNGEE. The DNA for the CDR3 is TGTGCCAGCAGCGTAGCCAGGGGAGATACTGAAGCTTTCTTT. Protein sequence: CASSVARGDTEAFF.

CDR3 amino acids: CASSLDSGNYGYTF. CDR3 bases: TGTGCCAGCAGCTTGGATTCGGGAAACTATGGCTACACCTTC. This chain joins TRBV5-4 and TRBJ1-2; D gene uncertain. CDR3 length equals 14 residues. The germline gives CDR1 SGHNT, CDR2 YYREEE (reference sequence). The germline V and J ends were trimmed by 0 bases and 2 bases, with 8 bases remaining between them. Looking up the rest from reference TRBV5-4 and TRBJ1-2 gives the full variable domain: ETGVTQSPTHLIKTRGQQVTLRCSSQSGHNTVSWYQQALGQGPQFIFQYYREEENGRGNFPPRFSGLQFPNYSSELNVNALELDDSALYLCASSLDSGNYGYTFGSGTRLTVV.

Worth noting for this clone: Within the sample, other DNA sequences also encode this same CDR3. V gene TRBV11-3 combines with J gene TRBJ2-7, with 8 nucleotides matching TRBD1. V lost 5 bases, J lost 2 bases, and 5 bases stayed unmatched. Germline CDR1 and CDR2: SGHNT and YENEEA. The CDR3 runs to 14 residues. DNA of the CDR3: TGTGCCAGCAGCCCAGGGGGCGGAACCTACGAGCAGTACTTC. Amino acids: CASSPGGGTYEQYF.

This clone is a singleton in its sample. The CDR3 reads CASSEASRVNSPLHF. CDR3 coding DNA: TGTGCCAGCAGTGAAGCGAGCAGGGTTAATTCACCCCTCCACTTT. The chain links TRBV6-1 to TRBJ1-6, with D maybe TRBD1 (5 bases). The V end was cut by 0 bases, the J end by 6 bases, with 9 bases between. The CDR3 has 15 residues. Germline V gives CDR1 MNHNS, CDR2 SASEGT.

This clone was found a few times. This chain connects TRBV9 to TRBJ1-4; D remains unclear. The CDR3 has 14 residues. Looked up from germline, CDR1 is SGDLS and CDR2 is YYNGEE. V dropped 0 bases and J dropped 3 bases, with 6 bases sitting between them. The CDR3 nucleotides read TGTGCCAGCAGCGTAGACTTGGCTAATGAAAAACTGTTTTTT. It is translated as CASSVDLANEKLFF.

The CDR3 is CASSIDLQGFYEQYF. As DNA, the CDR3 is TGTGCCAGTAGTATAGACCTACAGGGTTTCTACGAGCAGTACTTC. The gene calls are TRBV19 and TRBJ2-7, with D possibly TRBD1 on 6 matching bases. Germline CDR1 reads LNHDA; CDR2 reads SQIVND (reference sequence). The V and J ends lost 0 bases and 3 bases respectively, with 12 bases between them. This CDR3 is built from 15 residues.

This clone occurred a few times. The V call is TRBV25-1, the J call TRBJ1-3, with unresolved D. The CDR3 consists of 14 residues. V lost 2 bases and J 7 bases, leaving 12 bases between the germline ends. The germline V gene has CDR1 MGHDK and CDR2 SYGVNS. Here the CDR3 reads CASSEQAPWNTIYF. CDR3 DNA: TGTGCCAGCAGTGAACAGGCCCCGTGGAACACCATATATTTT.

This rearrangement joins TRBV5-1 to TRBJ1-3; 10 nucleotides match TRBD1. Germline CDR1 is SGHRS and CDR2 is YFSETQ. The length of the CDR3 is 18 residues. With V trimmed by 0 bases and J by 0 bases, 6 bases remained unmatched. CDR3 residues: CASSLAPGTGVSGNTIYF. CDR3 DNA sequence: TGCGCCAGCAGCTTGGCTCCCGGGACAGGGGTCTCTGGAAACACCATATATTTT.

CDR3 loop: CASKGQGANTGELFF. DNA of the CDR3: TGTGCCAGCAAAGGGCAGGGGGCGAACACCGGGGAGCTGTTTTTT. The chain carries TRBV6-5 and TRBJ2-2; 7 bases are shared with TRBD1. The V segment lost 7 bases and the J segment 0 bases; nucleotides outside the gene matches: 5. Germline V gene sequence: CDR1 MNHEY, CDR2 SVGAGI. The CDR3 consists of 15 residues.

This clone was found a few times. This chain joins TRBV28 and TRBJ1-3, with 12 bases lining up with TRBD1. Trimming at V came to 7 bases and at J to 1 base, leaving 8 bases not matched to a gene. The CDR3 is 17 amino acids. Germline loops: CDR1 MDHEN, CDR2 SYDVKM. As DNA, the CDR3 is TGTGCCAGCAATGATGGGGACAGGGGGCGATCTGGAAACACCATATATTTT. As protein: CASNDGDRGRSGNTIYF. Complete variable domain (other parts from reference TRBV28 and TRBJ1-3): DVKVTQSSRYLVKRTGEKVFLECVQDMDHENMFWYRQDPGLGLRLIYFSYDVKMKEKGDIPEGYSVSREKKERFSLILESASTNQTSMYLCASNDGDRGRSGNTIYFGEGSWLTVV.

The chain joins TRBV7-3 to TRBJ1-1, with 9 bases matching TRBD1. CDR1 and CDR2 from the germline V gene are SGHTA and FQGTGA. This CDR3 is built from 14 residues. After removal of 2 bases from V and 6 bases from J, the junction contained 4 bases not matched to a gene. This CDR3 reads CASSLGQGTSEAFF. In DNA, the CDR3 is TGTGCCAGCAGCTTAGGACAGGGGACGTCTGAAGCTTTCTTT.

The chain recombines TRBV4-2 with TRBJ1-4; D is possibly TRBD1 (5 bases). The CDR3 extends over 14 amino acids. The germline V and J ends were trimmed by 3 bases and 7 bases, with 12 bases remaining between them. Germline V lookup: CDR1 LGHNA, CDR2 YNFKEQ. The CDR3 coding sequence is TGTGCCAGCAGCCAGCGGCAGGGAACTGAAAAACTGTTTTTT. It is translated as CASSQRQGTEKLFF.

This clone occurred once. CDR3 DNA sequence: TGTGCCAGCAGTGGAGAAGGGGAAGAGACCCAGTACTTC. Translation gives CASSGEGEETQYF. This rearrangement joins TRBV2 to TRBJ2-5; weak D call: TRBD1 (5 bases). The germline CDR1 and CDR2 sequences are SNHLY and FYNNEI. With 4 bases removed from V and 3 bases from J, the gap between germline ends came to 9 bases. The length of the CDR3 is 13 residues.

V is TRBV14 and J is TRBJ2-1; tentatively, D is TRBD2 (7 bases). This CDR3 comprises 15 residues. Trimming cost V 0 bases and J 7 bases, with 13 bases left between them. Germline-derived CDR1 and CDR2 are SGHDN and FVKESK. The CDR3: CASSQEAGARNEQFF. In DNA, the CDR3 is TGTGCCAGCAGCCAAGAGGCGGGGGCTCGTAATGAGCAGTTCTTC.

The count of this clone is one. At the DNA level, this CDR3 is encoded by other sequences in the same sample as well. The chain is built from TRBV18 and TRBJ1-5; D may be TRBD1 (5 bases). The V end lost 2 bases, the J end lost 2 bases, and 10 bases lay between the germline ends. This CDR3 contains 15 residues. Germline V gene data show CDR1 as KGHSH and CDR2 as LQKENI. The CDR3 DNA is TGTGCCAGCTCACCAAGGCAGGGCGGCAATCAGCCCCAGCATTTT. Its protein is CASSPRQGGNQPQHF. Filled out from reference TRBV18 and TRBJ1-5, the complete variable domain reads NAGVMQNPRHLVRRRGQEARLRCSPMKGHSHVYWYRQLPEEGLKFMVYLQKENIIDESGMPKERFSAEFPKEGPSILRIQQVVRGDSAAYFCASSPRQGGNQPQHFGDGTRLSIL.

The genes are TRBV19 and TRBJ1-2, with D hard to call. The CDR3 totals 15 residues. Germline CDR1 reads LNHDA; CDR2 reads SQIVND (reference sequence). With 7 bases removed from V and 7 bases from J, the gap between germline ends came to 22 bases. CDR3 sequence (DNA): TGTGCCAGTACTACGAGTGGTCCGAGTGAGGGTGGCTACACCTTC. It codes for CASTTSGPSEGGYTF.

J is TRBJ2-6 and V is TRBV2; D uncertain. Germline CDR1 reads SNHLY; CDR2 reads FYNNEI. Deletions cut 5 bases from V and 2 bases from J, with 16 bases between. This CDR3 has 17 amino acids. The CDR3 DNA is TGTGCCAGCAGTACGACACGAATGGGCCCTGGGGCCAACGTCCTGACTTTC. Its protein is CASSTTRMGPGANVLTF.

J is TRBJ2-2 and V is TRBV5-4; TRBD2 aligns across 13 bases. V dropped 3 bases and J dropped 4; count of bases not matched to a gene: 3. Germline V gene lookup returns CDR1 SGHNT and CDR2 YYREEE (reference sequence). This CDR3 contains 16 residues. CDR3 DNA: TGTGCCAGCAGCTATGGACTAGCGGGGGTCACCGGGGAGCTGTTTTTT. Translating it yields CASSYGLAGVTGELFF.